This record looks at one TCR beta chain sequence and its context. V lost 5 bases and J lost 8; bases outside the gene matches: 6. Germline V gene lookup returns CDR1 PRHDT and CDR2 FYEKMQ (reference sequence). CDR3 size: 15 residues. The sample is drawn from a study of blood T cell repertoires in COVID-19. As processed by the authors: Nucleated cell number was recorded as an estimate derived from reference gene primer amplification. The table came from immunoSEQ multiplex PCR; TCRdb's copy has only in-frame clones and leaves some out. The DNA gave D and trimming, while V, J and clone size come from that table. The sample records 140,000 or so clones, roughly 80% being singletons.

The genes are TRBV13 and TRBJ2-1; 13 bases align to TRBD2. The sequencing sample was made of peripheral blood. The clonotype originates from a man in his 70s who had recovered from COVID-19. The CDR3 reads CASSERTSGSYEQFF. The CDR3 region has the DNA TGTGCCAGCAGCGAAAGGACTAGCGGGAGCTATGAGCAGTTCTTC.